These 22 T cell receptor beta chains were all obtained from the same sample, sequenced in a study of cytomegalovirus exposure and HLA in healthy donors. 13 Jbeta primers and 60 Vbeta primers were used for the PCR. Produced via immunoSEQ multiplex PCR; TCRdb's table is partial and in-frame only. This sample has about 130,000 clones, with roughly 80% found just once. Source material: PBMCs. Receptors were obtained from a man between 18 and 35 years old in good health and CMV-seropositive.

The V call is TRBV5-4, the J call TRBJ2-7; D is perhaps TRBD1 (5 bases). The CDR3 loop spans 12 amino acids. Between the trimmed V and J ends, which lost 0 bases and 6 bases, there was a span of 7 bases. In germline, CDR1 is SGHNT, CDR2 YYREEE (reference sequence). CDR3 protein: CASSLGGSEQYF. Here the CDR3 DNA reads TGTGCCAGCAGCTTGGGGGGCAGCGAGCAGTACTTC.

The CDR3 here is CASSFGQASYEQYF. The CDR3 DNA reads TGTGCCAGCAGCTTTGGACAGGCCAGCTACGAGCAGTACTTC. This chain links TRBV7-6 with TRBJ2-7; TRBD1 matches at 7 bases. The CDR3 length is 14 residues. Germline CDR1 reads SGHVS; CDR2 reads FNYEAQ. J gave up 3 bases and V 3 bases, and 5 bases lay outside the gene matches.

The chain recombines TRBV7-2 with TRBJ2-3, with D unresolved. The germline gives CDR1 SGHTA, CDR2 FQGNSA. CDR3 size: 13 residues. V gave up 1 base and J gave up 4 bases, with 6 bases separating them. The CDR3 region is CASSLGRADTQYF. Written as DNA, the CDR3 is TGTGCCAGCAGCTTAGGTAGAGCAGATACGCAGTATTTT.

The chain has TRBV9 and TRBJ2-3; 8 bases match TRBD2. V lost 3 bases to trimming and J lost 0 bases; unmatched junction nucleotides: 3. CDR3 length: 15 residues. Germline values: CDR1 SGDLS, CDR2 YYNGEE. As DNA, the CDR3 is TGTGCCAGCAGCGAGGGACTAGTAAGCACAGATACGCAGTATTTT. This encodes CASSEGLVSTDTQYF.

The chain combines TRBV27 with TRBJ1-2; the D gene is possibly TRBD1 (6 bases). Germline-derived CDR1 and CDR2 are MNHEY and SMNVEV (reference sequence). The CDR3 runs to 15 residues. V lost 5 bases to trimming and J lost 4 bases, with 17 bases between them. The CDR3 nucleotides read TGTGCCAGCAGTCTACAGGGCCAGTGGGCCTATGGCTACACCTTC. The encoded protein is CASSLQGQWAYGYTF.

The CDR3 sequence is CASSPDSYNEQFF. The CDR3 coding sequence is TGTGCCAGTAGTCCGGACAGTTACAATGAGCAGTTCTTC. This chain connects TRBV19 to TRBJ2-1, with a weak D call TRBD1 (6 bases). The CDR3 runs 13 residues. Trimming cost V 5 bases and J 4 bases, with 9 bases left between them. Germline V gene data show CDR1 as LNHDA and CDR2 as SQIVND (reference sequence).

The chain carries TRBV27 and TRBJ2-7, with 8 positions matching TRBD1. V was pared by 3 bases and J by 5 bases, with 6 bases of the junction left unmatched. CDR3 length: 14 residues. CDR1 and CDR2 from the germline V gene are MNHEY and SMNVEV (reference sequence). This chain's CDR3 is CASSFSNRGDEQYF. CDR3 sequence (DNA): TGTGCCAGCAGTTTTTCCAACAGGGGGGACGAGCAGTACTTC.

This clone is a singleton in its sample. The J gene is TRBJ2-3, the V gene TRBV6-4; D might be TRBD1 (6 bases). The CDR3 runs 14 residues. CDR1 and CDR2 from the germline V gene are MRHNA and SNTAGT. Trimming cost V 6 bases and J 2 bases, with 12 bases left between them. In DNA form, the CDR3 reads TGTGCCAGCAGCCTTGGGACATCCACAGATACGCAGTATTTT. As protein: CASSLGTSTDTQYF.

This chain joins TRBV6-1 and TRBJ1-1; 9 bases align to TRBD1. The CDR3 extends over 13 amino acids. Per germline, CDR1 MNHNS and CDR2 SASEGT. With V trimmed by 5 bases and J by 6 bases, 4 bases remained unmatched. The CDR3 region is CASSTGGVSEAFF. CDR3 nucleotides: TGTGCCAGCAGTACAGGGGGCGTATCTGAAGCTTTCTTT.

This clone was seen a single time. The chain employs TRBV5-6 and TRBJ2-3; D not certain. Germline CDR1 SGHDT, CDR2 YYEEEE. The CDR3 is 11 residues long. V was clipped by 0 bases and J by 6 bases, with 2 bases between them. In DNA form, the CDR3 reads TGTGCCAGCAGCTTGGCGGATACGCAGTATTTT. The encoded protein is CASSLADTQYF.

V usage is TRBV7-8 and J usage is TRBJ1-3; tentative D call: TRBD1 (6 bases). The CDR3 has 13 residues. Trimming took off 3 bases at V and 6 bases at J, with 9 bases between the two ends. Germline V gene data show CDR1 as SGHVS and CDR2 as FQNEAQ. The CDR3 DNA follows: TGTGCCAGCAGCTTCCAGGGGCTAAACACCATATATTTT. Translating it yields CASSFQGLNTIYF.

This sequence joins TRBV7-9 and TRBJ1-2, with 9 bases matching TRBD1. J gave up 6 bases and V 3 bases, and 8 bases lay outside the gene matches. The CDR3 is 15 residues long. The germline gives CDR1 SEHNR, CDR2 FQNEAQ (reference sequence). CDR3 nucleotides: TGTGCCAGCAGCTTTAGCGGTGACAGGGGGGATGGCTACACCTTC. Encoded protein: CASSFSGDRGDGYTF. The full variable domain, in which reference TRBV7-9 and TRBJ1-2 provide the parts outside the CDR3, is DTGVSQNPRHKITKRGQNVTFRCDPISEHNRLYWYRQTLGQGPEFLTYFQNEAQLEKSRLLSDRFSAERPKGSFSTLEIQRTEQGDSAMYLCASSFSGDRGDGYTFGSGTRLTVV.

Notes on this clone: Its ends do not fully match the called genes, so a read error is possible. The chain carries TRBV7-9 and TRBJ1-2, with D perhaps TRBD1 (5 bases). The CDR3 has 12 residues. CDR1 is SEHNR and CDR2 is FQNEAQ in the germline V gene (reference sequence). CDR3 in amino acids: CSSSSGRDGYTF. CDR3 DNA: TGTTCCAGCAGCTCCGGGAGGGACGGCTACACCTTC. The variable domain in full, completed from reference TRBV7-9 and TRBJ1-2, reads DTGVSQNPRHKITKRGQNVTFRCDPISEHNRLYWYRQTLGQGPEFLTYFQNEAQLEKSRLLSDRFSAERPKGSFSTLEIQRTEQGDSAMYLCSSSSGRDGYTFGSGTRLTVV.

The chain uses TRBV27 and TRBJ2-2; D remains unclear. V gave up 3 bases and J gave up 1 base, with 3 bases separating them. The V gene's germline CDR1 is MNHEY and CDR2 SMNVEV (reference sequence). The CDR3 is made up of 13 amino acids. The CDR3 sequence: CASSFLNTGELFF. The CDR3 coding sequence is TGTGCCAGCAGTTTCCTGAACACCGGGGAGCTGTTTTTT.

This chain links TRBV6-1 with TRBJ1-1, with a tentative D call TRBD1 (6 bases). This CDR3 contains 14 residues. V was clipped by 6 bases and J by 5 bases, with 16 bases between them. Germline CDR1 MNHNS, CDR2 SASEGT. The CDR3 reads CASSTGHLITEAFF. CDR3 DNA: TGTGCCAGCAGCACGGGACACCTGATTACTGAAGCTTTCTTT.

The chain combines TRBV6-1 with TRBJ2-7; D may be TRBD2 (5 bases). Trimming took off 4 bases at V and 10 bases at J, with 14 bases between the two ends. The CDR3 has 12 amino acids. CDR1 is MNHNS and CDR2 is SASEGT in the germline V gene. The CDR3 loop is CASSGPDGVQYF. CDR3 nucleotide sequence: TGTGCCAGCAGTGGCCCGGACGGGGTCCAGTACTTC.

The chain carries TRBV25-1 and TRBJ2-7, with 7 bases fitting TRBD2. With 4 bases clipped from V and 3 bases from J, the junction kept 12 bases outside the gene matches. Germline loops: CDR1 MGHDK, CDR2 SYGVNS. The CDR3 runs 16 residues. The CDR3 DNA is TGTGCCAGCAGTGGTCAGGGTTTAGCGGGTAACTACGAGCAGTACTTC. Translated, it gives CASSGQGLAGNYEQYF.

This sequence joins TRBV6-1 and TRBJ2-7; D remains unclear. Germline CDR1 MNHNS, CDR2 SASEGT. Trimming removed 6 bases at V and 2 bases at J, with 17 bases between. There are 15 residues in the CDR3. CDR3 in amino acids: CASSLEAIAAYEQYF. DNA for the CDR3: TGTGCCAGCAGCCTAGAGGCTATTGCCGCCTACGAGCAGTACTTC.

The CDR3 DNA reads as TGTGCCAGCAGCTGGGACAGGGGGCGCACTGAAGCTTTCTTT. This encodes CASSWDRGRTEAFF. J is TRBJ1-1 and V is TRBV5-4, with TRBD1 identical over 12 bases. The trim removed 3 bases at V and 4 bases at J, leaving 1 base unmatched. The germline V gene encodes CDR1 SGHNT and CDR2 YYREEE (reference sequence). The CDR3 is 14 amino acids.

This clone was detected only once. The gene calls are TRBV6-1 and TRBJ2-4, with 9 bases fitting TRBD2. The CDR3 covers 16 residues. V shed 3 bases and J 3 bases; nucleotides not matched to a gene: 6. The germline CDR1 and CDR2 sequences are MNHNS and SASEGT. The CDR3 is CASSDQGLASKNIQYF. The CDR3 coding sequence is TGTGCCAGCAGTGATCAGGGACTAGCCAGCAAAAACATTCAGTACTTC.

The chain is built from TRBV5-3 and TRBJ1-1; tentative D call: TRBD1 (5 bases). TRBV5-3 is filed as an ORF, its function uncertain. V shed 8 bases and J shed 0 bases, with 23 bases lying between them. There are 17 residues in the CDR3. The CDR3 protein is CASLAGRMVHLNTEAFF. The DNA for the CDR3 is TGTGCCAGCTTGGCGGGACGGATGGTTCACCTGAACACTGAAGCTTTCTTT.

For the CDR3, the DNA is TGTGCCAGCAGTCTAGTCCCTCGGGTTGATACGCAGTATTTT. Residues: CASSLVPRVDTQYF. The J gene is TRBJ2-3, the V gene TRBV27; D is unresolved. CDR1 is MNHEY, CDR2 SMNVEV, per germline (reference sequence). Trimming removed 5 bases from V and 6 bases from J, with 15 bases in between. CDR3 length equals 14 residues.